These T cell receptor beta chains were read from a single sample in a study of T cells after yellow fever vaccination. TCRdb reprocessed the 5' RACE reads via MiXCR and lists one record per CDR3 protein. The sample has nearly 300,000 distinct CDR3 sequences, roughly 9% seen once. Sequenced here: CD4+ T cells sorted from PBMCs, sampled 5 days after the yellow fever booster vaccination. The source of these receptors is a man aged 18 to 35 who received the YFV17D yellow fever vaccine. The CDR3 runs from the conserved cysteine through the conserved F or W. A D gene is named only where the DNA matches it firmly. Clone size appears in some rows only: once, few, many, or a class for an expanded clone.

>14|few|TRBJ2-3|TRBV2|TRBD2
TGTGCCAGCATGAAGCGGGGGACCACAGATACGCAGTATTTT
CASMKRGTTDTQYF
>16|many|TRBJ2-1|TRBV20-1|TRBD2
TGCAGTGCTCGAGGTTACCGACTAGCGGGGGACGCTGAGCAGTTCTTC
CSARGYRLAGDAEQFF
>15|.|TRBJ1-1|TRBV18|TRBD1
TGTGCCAGCTCACCAGTGACAGGGCTGAACACTGAAGCTTTCTTT
CASSPVTGLNTEAFF
>13|many|TRBJ1-6|TRBV20-1|TRBD1
TGCAGTGCCCCGCCAGGGGGCGGTTCACCCCTCCACTTT
CSAPPGGGSPLHF
>16|.|TRBJ1-4|TRBV6-2/TRBV6-3|.
TGTGCCAGCAGTCTAGACGGTTCTGCAACTAATGAAAAACTGTTTTTT
CASSLDGSATNEKLFF
>15|.|TRBJ1-5|TRBV28|.
TGTGCCAGCAGTTTTCCCACGGGACACAGTCAGCCCCAGCATTTT
CASSFPTGHSQPQHF
>13|few|TRBJ2-1|TRBV19|TRBD1
TGTGCCAGTAGTAAACAGGGGAGCAATGAGCAGTTCTTC
CASSKQGSNEQFF
>14|.|TRBJ2-2|TRBV5-4|.
TGTGCCAGCAGCTTTTGGCCGAACACCGGGGAGCTGTTTTTT
CASSFWPNTGELFF
>13|.|TRBJ2-7|TRBV27|.
TGTGCCAGCAGTCGCCTTTACACCTACGAGCAGTACTTC
CASSRLYTYEQYF
>14|few|TRBJ2-5|TRBV27|TRBD1
TGTGCCAGCAGGACAGGGTATGATAGGGAGACCCAGTACTTC
CASRTGYDRETQYF
>14|.|TRBJ2-5|TRBV25-1|TRBD2
TGTGCCAGCAGTGGTCGGGGGGGCCGAGAGACCCAGTACTTC
CASSGRGGRETQYF
>12|few|TRBJ2-5|TRBV20-1|TRBD1
TGCAGTCCGAGACAGGGGGGAGAGACCCAGTACTTC
CSPRQGGETQYF
>13|many|TRBJ2-2|TRBV19|.
TGTGCCAGTAGTGGCGGGAACACGGGGGAGCTGTTTTTT
CASSGGNTGELFF
>17|.|TRBJ1-1|TRBV30|TRBD1
TGTGCCTGGAGTGCACCATTCCGGGACAGGGTTGCCACTGAAGCTTTCTTT
CAWSAPFRDRVATEAFF
>15|few|TRBJ1-1|TRBV7-2|.
TGTGCCAGCAGTCGAGGACGGGGGCTGAACACTGAAGCTTTCTTT
CASSRGRGLNTEAFF
>14|once|TRBJ2-5|TRBV18|TRBD1
TGTGCCAGCTCACCCCCGACAGGGGAAGAGACCCAGTACTTC
CASSPPTGEETQYF
>16|.|TRBJ2-3|TRBV21-1|.
TGTGCCAGCAGCACGATACAGGGGCCGGCGGGAGTTACGCAGTATTTT
CASSTIQGPAGVTQYF
>13|many|TRBJ2-7|TRBV12-3/TRBV12-4|TRBD2
TGTGCCAGCGGACAACTAGCGTCCTACGAGCAGTACTTC
CASGQLASYEQYF
>14|.|TRBJ2-5|TRBV20-1|.
TGCAGTGCTAGAGCCGGGACCAGCCGGTGGACCCAGTACTTC
CSARAGTSRWTQYF
>15|few|TRBJ2-3|TRBV2|TRBD2
TGTGCCAGCAACCGACTAGCGGGGGGGCCAGATACGCAGTATTTT
CASNRLAGGPDTQYF
>14|many|TRBJ2-5|TRBV5-1|TRBD1
TGCGCCAGCAGCCTGGGACAGGCAGACGAGACCCAGTACTTC
CASSLGQADETQYF
>15|few|TRBJ1-2|TRBV5-6|.
TGTGCCAGCAGCTTGGTAGGGCAGGACGTCTATGGCTACACCTTC
CASSLVGQDVYGYTF
>16|.|TRBJ1-1|TRBV11-2|.
TGTGCCAGCAGCCGCCGGACACAGGGAGGCTACACTGAAGCTTTCTTT
CASSRRTQGGYTEAFF
>16|.|TRBJ2-7|TRBV6-6|TRBD2
TGTGCCAGCAGCCAAACACTAGCGGGGGGGACCTACGAGCAGTACTTC
CASSQTLAGGTYEQYF
>11|many|TRBJ2-3|TRBV5-1|.
TGCGCCAGCGGCAGGGGAGATACGCAGTATTTT
CASGRGDTQYF
>16|.|TRBJ2-3|TRBV19|TRBD1
TGTGCCAGTAGTAATCTAGGAACAGGGGGATCAGATACGCAGTATTTT
CASSNLGTGGSDTQYF
>13|.|TRBJ2-4|TRBV5-4|.
TGTGCCAGCAGCTTGGGGACAGAAAACATTCAGTACTTC
CASSLGTENIQYF
>11|.|TRBJ1-4|TRBV4-3|.
TGCGCCACCAGCCAAAAGAACGCACTGTTTTTT
CATSQKNALFF
>14|.|TRBJ1-1|TRBV7-2|.
TGTGCCAGCAGCTTAATAGGCAGAAACACTGAAGCTTTCTTT
CASSLIGRNTEAFF
>15|.|TRBJ1-6|TRBV5-1|TRBD1
TGCGCCAGCAGCTATGGACAGGGAGACAATTCACCCCTCCACTTT
CASSYGQGDNSPLHF
>16|.|TRBJ2-5|TRBV6-1|.
TGTGCCAGCAGTGAAAGTTTGGCTCTTTTCCAAGAGACCCAGTACTTC
CASSESLALFQETQYF
>17|.|TRBJ1-5|TRBV12-5|.
TGTGCTAGTGGTTTGTCCCTATCGTCCTATAGCAATCAGCCCCAGCATTTT
CASGLSLSSYSNQPQHF
>13|few|TRBJ1-1|TRBV6-5|.
TGTGCCAGCAGTTACTCGACGGACACTGAAGCTTTCTTT
CASSYSTDTEAFF
>15|.|TRBJ2-3|TRBV6-5|.
TGTGCCAGCAGTTACAAGGGCAGCCGCACAGATACGCAGTATTTT
CASSYKGSRTDTQYF
>12|.|TRBJ1-2|TRBV6-2/TRBV6-3|.
TGTGCCAGCAATACGGGGCTAGATGGCTACACCTTC
CASNTGLDGYTF
>14|few|TRBJ1-1|TRBV20-1|TRBD1
TGCAGTGCAAATAACAGGGGGCTTATCGCTGAAGCTTTCTTT
CSANNRGLIAEAFF
>14|.|TRBJ2-4|TRBV20-1|.
TGCAGTGCCGTCCCCGCGGGGGCCAAAAACATTCAGTACTTC
CSAVPAGAKNIQYF
>14|many|TRBJ2-3|TRBV7-9|.
TGTGCCAGCAGCTTAGGGGACAGCACAGATACGCAGTATTTT
CASSLGDSTDTQYF
>16|few|TRBJ2-3|TRBV9|.
TGTGCCAGCAGCGTAGTAGGGGATTCTAGCACAGATACGCAGTATTTT
CASSVVGDSSTDTQYF
>14|.|TRBJ1-6|TRBV7-9|.
TGTGCCAGCAGCTTGACCGGGGAGGGTTCACCCCTCCACTTT
CASSLTGEGSPLHF
>14|.|TRBJ2-3|TRBV20-1|.
TGCAGTGCGCCGCTCGAGGGGACGTGGGATACGCAGTATTTT
CSAPLEGTWDTQYF
>13|many|TRBJ1-1|TRBV7-8|.
TGTGCCAGCAGCTTCCGGGGGTCGGCTGAAGCTTTCTTT
CASSFRGSAEAFF
>17|many|TRBJ2-3|TRBV4-3|.
TGCGCCAGCAGCCAGGGTCCCAGTGGGTCTAGCACAGATACGCAGTATTTT
CASSQGPSGSSTDTQYF
>13|many|TRBJ1-2|TRBV12-5|.
TGTGCTAGTGGTACTACAGGGAGCTACGGCTACACCTTC
CASGTTGSYGYTF
>15|few|TRBJ2-5|TRBV5-1|.
TGCGCCAGCAGCTTGGAGGAGGCCGACCAAGAGACCCAGTACTTC
CASSLEEADQETQYF
>16|few|TRBJ1-5|TRBV15|.
TGTGCCACCAGCAGAGATGGGGGGCGCAGCAATCAGCCCCAGCATTTT
CATSRDGGRSNQPQHF
>13|.|TRBJ2-5|TRBV5-4|.
TGTGCCAGCAGCTCGGCAGCTGAGAAGACCCAGTACTTC
CASSSAAEKTQYF
>15|.|TRBJ2-1|TRBV5-1|TRBD1
TGCGCCAGCAGCTTGGCGACAGGGGGGTACAATGAGCAGTTCTTC
CASSLATGGYNEQFF
>14|.|TRBJ1-2|TRBV28|TRBD1
TGTGCCAGCAGTCCGGACAGGCGGATGCGGGGCTACACCTTC
CASSPDRRMRGYTF
>11|.|TRBJ1-2|TRBV20-1|.
TGCAGTGTAAACGGGGTTTACGGCTACACCTTC
CSVNGVYGYTF
>16|.|TRBJ2-1|TRBV3-1|.
TGTGCCAGCAGCCAAGGGAGTACAGCTGGGGGCATTGGGCAGTTCTTC
CASSQGSTAGGIGQFF
>15|few|TRBJ2-7|TRBV5-1|TRBD1
TGCGCCAGCAGCTTGATGCTGGGACAGGGAAATGAGCAGTACTTC
CASSLMLGQGNEQYF
>15|.|TRBJ2-3|TRBV27|TRBD2
TGTGCCACCTCCCGGGGGGGGGGACGCACAGATACGCAGTATTTT
CATSRGGGRTDTQYF
>15|many|TRBJ2-3|TRBV12-3/TRBV12-4|.
TGTGCCAGCAGTTTATCCTCCGGGGGCACAGATACGCAGTATTTT
CASSLSSGGTDTQYF
>16|many|TRBJ2-1|TRBV12-3/TRBV12-4|.
TGTGCCAGCAGAATAAAAGGGTCTTTCTCCTACAATGAGCAGTTCTTC
CASRIKGSFSYNEQFF
>14|few|TRBJ1-2|TRBV2|.
TGTGCCAGCAGTGAAGTGGGGAAAAGCTATGGCTACACCTTC
CASSEVGKSYGYTF
>14|.|TRBJ1-6|TRBV7-6|.
TGTGCCAGCAGCTCCGAGGGTAATAATTCACCCCTCCACTTT
CASSSEGNNSPLHF
>11|few|TRBJ2-5|TRBV3-1|.
TGTGCCAGCAGTCTTACCGGGGCCCAGTACTTC
CASSLTGAQYF
>12|.|TRBJ1-2|TRBV30|.
TGTGCCTGGAGCCTGACGGAGTATGGCTACACCTTC
CAWSLTEYGYTF
>11|few|TRBJ2-1|TRBV7-9|TRBD1
TGTGCCAGCAGCTCTGGACAGGGGGAGTTCTTC
CASSSGQGEFF